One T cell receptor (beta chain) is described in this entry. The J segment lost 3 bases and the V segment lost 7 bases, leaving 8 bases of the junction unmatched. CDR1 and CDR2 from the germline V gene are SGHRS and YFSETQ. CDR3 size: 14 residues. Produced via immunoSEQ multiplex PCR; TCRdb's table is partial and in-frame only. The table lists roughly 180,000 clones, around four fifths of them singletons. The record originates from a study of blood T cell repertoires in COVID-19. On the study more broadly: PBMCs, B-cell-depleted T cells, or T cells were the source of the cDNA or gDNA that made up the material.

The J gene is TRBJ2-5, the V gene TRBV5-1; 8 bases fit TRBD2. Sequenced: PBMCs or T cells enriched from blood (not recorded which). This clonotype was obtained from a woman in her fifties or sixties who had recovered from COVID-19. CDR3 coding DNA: TGCGCCAGCTCTAGCGGGTCGTTGAAAGAGACCCAGTACTTC. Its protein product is CASSSGSLKETQYF.